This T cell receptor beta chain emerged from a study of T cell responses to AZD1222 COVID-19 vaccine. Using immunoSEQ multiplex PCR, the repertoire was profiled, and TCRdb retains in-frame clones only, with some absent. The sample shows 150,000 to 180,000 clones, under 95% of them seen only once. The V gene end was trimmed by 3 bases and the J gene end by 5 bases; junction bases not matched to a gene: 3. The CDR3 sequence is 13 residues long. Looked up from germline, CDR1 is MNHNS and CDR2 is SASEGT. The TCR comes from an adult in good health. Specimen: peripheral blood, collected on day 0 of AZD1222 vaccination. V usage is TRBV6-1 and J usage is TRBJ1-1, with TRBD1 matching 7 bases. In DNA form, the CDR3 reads TGTGCCAGCAGTGAGACAGGGAGGACTGAAGCTTTCTTT. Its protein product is CASSETGRTEAFF.